Included here is one T cell receptor (beta chain) sequence, with context. Its specificity is not known. Genomic DNA acted as the template from which TCR beta VDJ combination and CDR3 sequence profiling were carried out. One entry per CDR3 protein, called by TCRdb with MiXCR from the reads. The data show roughly 170,000 distinct CDR3 sequences, with about three fifths seen just once and 45% to 55% held by the top ten. The data originate from a study of CD8+CD57+ T cells in acquired aplastic anemia. For the study at large: Isolated CD4+ and CD8+ cells, once sorted, yielded DNA averaging about 3.2 ug. As sequenced from healthy donors, CD4+ cells averaged roughly 11 million reads. Findings of the study overall: Fewer than 35 sequences, all CD8+ CDR3, were shared between patients and controls. Controls and patients did not differ significantly in CD8+ Simpson's diversity.

Germline V gene lookup returns CDR1 SGHTA and CDR2 FQGNSA. This CDR3 has 17 residues. V lost 5 bases and J lost 7, with 26 bases in between. The rearrangement links TRBV7-2 to TRBJ2-5, with D tentatively TRBD2 (6 bases). This receptor was taken from a human donor in good health. The sequenced sample was sorted CD4+, CD8+, or CD8+CD57+ T cells (not recorded which) from PBMCs. CDR3 loop: CASSPWVEAGGDGTQYF. CDR3 DNA sequence: TGTGCCAGCAGCCCCTGGGTCGAGGCAGGCGGGGATGGGACCCAGTACTTC.